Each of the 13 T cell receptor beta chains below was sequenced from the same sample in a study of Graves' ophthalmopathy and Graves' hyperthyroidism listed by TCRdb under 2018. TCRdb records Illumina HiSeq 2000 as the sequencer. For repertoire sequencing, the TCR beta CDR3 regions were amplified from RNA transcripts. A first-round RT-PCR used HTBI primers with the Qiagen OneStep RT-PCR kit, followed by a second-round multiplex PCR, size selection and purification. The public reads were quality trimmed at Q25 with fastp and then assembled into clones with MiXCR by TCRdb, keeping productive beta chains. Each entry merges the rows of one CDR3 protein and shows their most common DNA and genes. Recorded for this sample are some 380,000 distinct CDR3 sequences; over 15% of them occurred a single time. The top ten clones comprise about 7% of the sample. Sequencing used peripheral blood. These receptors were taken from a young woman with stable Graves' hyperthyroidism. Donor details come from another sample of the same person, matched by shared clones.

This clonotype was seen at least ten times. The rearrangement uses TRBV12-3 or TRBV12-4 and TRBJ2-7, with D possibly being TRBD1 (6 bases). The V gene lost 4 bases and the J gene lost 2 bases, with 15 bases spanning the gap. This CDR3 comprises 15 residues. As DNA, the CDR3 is TGTGCCAGCAGTTCCTCTGGGACACCACCCTACGAGCAGTACTTC. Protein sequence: CASSSSGTPPYEQYF.

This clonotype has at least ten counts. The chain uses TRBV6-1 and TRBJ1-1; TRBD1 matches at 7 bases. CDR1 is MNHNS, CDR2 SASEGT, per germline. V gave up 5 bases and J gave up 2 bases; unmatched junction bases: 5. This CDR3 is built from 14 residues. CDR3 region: CASSRQGFNTEAFF. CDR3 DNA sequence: TGTGCCAGCAGTAGACAGGGTTTCAACACTGAAGCTTTCTTT.

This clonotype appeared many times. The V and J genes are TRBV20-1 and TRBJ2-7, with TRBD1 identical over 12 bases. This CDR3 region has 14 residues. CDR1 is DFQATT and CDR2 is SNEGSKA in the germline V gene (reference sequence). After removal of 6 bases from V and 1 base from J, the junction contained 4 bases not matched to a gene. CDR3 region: CSAGTGGGSYEQYF. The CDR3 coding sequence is TGCAGTGCCGGGACAGGGGGCGGTTCCTACGAGCAGTACTTC.

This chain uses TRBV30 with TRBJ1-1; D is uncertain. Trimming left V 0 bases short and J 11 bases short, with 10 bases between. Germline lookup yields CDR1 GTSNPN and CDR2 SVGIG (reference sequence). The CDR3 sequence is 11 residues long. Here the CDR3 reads CAWSVRNGAFF. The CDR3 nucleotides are TGTGCCTGGAGTGTACGAAACGGGGCTTTCTTT.

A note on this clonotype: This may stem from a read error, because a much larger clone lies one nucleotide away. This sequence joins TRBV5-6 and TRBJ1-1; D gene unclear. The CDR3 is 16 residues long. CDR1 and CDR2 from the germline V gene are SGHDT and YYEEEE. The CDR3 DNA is TGTGCCAGCAGCTTTGGAACGGTGGGGATGAACACTGAAGCTTGCTTT. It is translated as CASSFGTVGMNTEACF.

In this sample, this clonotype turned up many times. CDR3 DNA: TGTGCCAGCAGTTTAGCGAGGGGGCCAAACTATGGCTACACCTTC. As protein: CASSLARGPNYGYTF. The chain uses TRBV12-3 or TRBV12-4 and TRBJ1-2; the match to TRBD1 covers 7 bases. The CDR3 sequence is 15 residues long. V lost 0 bases and J lost 2; bases outside the gene matches: 3.

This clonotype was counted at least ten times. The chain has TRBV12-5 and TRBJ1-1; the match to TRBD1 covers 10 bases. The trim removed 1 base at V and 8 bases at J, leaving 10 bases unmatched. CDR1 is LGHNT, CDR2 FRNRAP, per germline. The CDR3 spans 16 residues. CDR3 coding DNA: TGTGCTAGTGGTTTGGACCTTTCCGGGACAGGGGCCGAAGCTTTCTTT. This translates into CASGLDLSGTGAEAFF.

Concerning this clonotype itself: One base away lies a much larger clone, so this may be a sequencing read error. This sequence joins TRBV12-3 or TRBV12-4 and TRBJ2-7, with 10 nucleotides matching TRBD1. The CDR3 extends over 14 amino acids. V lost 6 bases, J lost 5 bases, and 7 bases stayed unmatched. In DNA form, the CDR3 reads TGTGCCAGCAGATACCGGGACAGGGGACACGAGCAGTACTTC. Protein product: CASRYRDRGHEQYF.

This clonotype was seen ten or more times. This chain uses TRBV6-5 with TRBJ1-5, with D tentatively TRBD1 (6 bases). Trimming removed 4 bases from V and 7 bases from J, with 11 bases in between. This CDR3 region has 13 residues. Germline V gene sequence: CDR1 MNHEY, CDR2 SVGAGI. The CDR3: CASSSIGQQPQHF. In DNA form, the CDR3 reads TGTGCCAGCAGTTCGATTGGACAGCAGCCCCAGCATTTT.

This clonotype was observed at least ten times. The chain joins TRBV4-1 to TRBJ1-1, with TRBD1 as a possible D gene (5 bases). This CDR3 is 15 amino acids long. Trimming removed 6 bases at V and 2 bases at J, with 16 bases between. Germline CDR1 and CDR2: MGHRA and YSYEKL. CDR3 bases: TGCGCCAGCAGACTCTTCCCGACAGTTAACACTGAAGCTTTCTTT. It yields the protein CASRLFPTVNTEAFF.

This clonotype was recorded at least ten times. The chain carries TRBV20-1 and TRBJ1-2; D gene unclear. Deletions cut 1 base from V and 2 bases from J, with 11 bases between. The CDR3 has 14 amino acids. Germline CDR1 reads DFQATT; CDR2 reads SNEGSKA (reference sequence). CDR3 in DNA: TGCAGTGCTAGAGTGGCACCGGCGAACTATGGCTACACCTTC. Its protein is CSARVAPANYGYTF.

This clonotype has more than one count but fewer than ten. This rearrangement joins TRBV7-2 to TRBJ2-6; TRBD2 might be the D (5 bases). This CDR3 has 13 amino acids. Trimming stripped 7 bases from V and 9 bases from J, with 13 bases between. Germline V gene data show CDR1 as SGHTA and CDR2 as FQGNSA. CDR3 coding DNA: TGTGCCAGCACCTCCGGGATAATCAACGTCCTGACTTTC. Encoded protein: CASTSGIINVLTF. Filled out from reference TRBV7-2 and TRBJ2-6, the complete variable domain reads GAGVSQSPSNKVTEKGKDVELRCDPISGHTALYWYRQSLGQGLEFLIYFQGNSAPDKSGLPSDRFSAERTGGSVSTLTIQRTQQEDSAVYLCASTSGIINVLTFGAGSRLTVL.

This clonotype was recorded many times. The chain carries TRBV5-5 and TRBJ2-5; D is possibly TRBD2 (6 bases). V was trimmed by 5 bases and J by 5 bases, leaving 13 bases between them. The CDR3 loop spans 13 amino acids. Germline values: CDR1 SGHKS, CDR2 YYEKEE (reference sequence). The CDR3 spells CASSVPSEETQYF. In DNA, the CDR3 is TGTGCCAGCAGTGTTCCTAGCGAGGAGACCCAGTACTTC.